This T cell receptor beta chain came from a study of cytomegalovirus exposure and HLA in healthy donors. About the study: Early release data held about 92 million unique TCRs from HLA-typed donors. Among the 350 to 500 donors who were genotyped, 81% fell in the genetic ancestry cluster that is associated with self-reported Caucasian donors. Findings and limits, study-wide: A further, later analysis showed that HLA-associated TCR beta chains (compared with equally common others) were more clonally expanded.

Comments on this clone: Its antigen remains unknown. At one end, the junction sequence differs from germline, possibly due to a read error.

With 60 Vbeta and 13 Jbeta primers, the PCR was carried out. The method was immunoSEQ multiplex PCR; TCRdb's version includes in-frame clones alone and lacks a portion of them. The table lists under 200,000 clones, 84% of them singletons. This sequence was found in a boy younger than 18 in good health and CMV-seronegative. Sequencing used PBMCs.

The CDR3, as DNA: TGTGCCAGCAGTGACCCCGGGAGTCCTCTCTTC. It codes for CASSDPGSPLF. The chain carries TRBV6-1 and TRBJ1-2; D not certain. Germline CDR1 MNHNS, CDR2 SASEGT. The CDR3 is 11 amino acids.